This is a list of T cell receptor beta chains from one sample in a study of shared clonotypes between healthy human individuals. TCRdb's copy holds only in-frame clones and misses some; the assay was immunoSEQ multiplex PCR. The sample includes 2 million to 2.5 million clones, about 93% seen only once; the top ten take more than 1.5%. Sequencing used naive CD8+ T cells from PBMCs. These receptors were collected from a man younger than 35 in good health. Some clones in this sample may be carry-over from other donors' samples. CDR3s include the opening cysteine and the closing phenylalanine or tryptophan. Each record gives: V gene, J gene, D gene, clone size, CDR3 protein, CDR3 DNA. D genes are given only for firm matches. The size of a clone is reported for some rows only, either as once, few or many, or as a class for expanded clones.

TRBV5-6	TRBJ2-7	TRBD1	-	CASRGQGSYEQYF	TGTGCCAGCAGAGGACAGGGGTCCTACGAGCAGTACTTC
TRBV4-1	TRBJ1-2	-	-	CASSQPKVDGYGYTF	TGCGCCAGCAGCCAACCTAAGGTTGACGGGTATGGCTACACCTTC
TRBV27	TRBJ1-4	-	-	CASSLLSVSTGGNEKLFF	TGTGCCAGCAGTTTATTATCAGTGTCGACAGGCGGTAATGAAAAACTGTTTTTT
TRBV11-2	TRBJ2-5	-	-	CASRGLLETQYF	TGTGCCAGCAGAGGACTATTGGAGACCCAGTACTTC
TRBV6-6	TRBJ2-7	-	-	CASSYSSGSYEQYF	TGTGCCAGCAGTTACTCATCAGGCAGCTACGAGCAGTACTTC
TRBV4-1	TRBJ2-2	-	-	CASRSLNTGELFF	TGCGCCAGCAGGTCGTTGAACACCGGGGAGCTGTTTTTT
TRBV5-1	TRBJ1-1	-	-	CASSLVLGESGTEAFF	TGCGCCAGCAGCTTGGTTCTGGGAGAGTCGGGCACTGAAGCTTTCTTT
TRBV19	TRBJ2-5	TRBD2	-	CASSMGLAGGRLQETQYF	TGTGCCAGTAGTATGGGACTAGCGGGAGGTCGACTCCAAGAGACCCAGTACTTC
TRBV10-3	TRBJ2-7	TRBD2	-	CAISVLRLAGESPHSYEQYF	TGTGCCATCAGTGTACTTAGACTAGCGGGAGAAAGCCCGCACTCCTACGAGCAGTACTTC
TRBV7-9	TRBJ1-3	TRBD1	-	CASSSPNNRGSGNTIYF	TGTGCCAGCAGCTCTCCGAATAACAGGGGGAGTGGAAACACCATATATTTT
TRBV2	TRBJ2-4	-	-	CASSHRDENIQYF	TGTGCCAGCAGCCACAGAGACGAAAACATTCAGTACTTC
TRBV30	TRBJ2-5	-	-	CAWSVGGGETQYF	TGTGCCTGGAGTGTAGGGGGAGGGGAGACCCAGTACTTC
TRBV7-9	TRBJ1-4	TRBD1	-	CASSGNRGTNEKLFF	TGTGCCAGCAGCGGCAACAGGGGAACTAATGAAAAACTGTTTTTT
TRBV1	TRBJ2-6	-	-	CTSSPKGQGTSGANVLTF	TGCACCAGCAGCCCGAAGGGACAGGGAACTTCTGGGGCCAACGTCCTGACTTTC
TRBV7-3	TRBJ2-7	-	-	CASSLGPNYEQYF	TGTGCCAGCAGCCTAGGACCAAACTACGAGCAGTACTTC
TRBV19	TRBJ2-5	-	-	CASTPGTAPGGQETQYF	TGTGCCAGTACCCCAGGGACGGCCCCTGGGGGACAAGAGACCCAGTACTTC
TRBV2	TRBJ2-7	TRBD2	-	CASIGLADYEQYF	TGTGCCAGCATCGGACTAGCCGATTACGAGCAGTACTTC
TRBV19	TRBJ2-5	-	-	CASSRDGEETQYF	TGTGCCAGTAGTAGGGACGGAGAAGAGACCCAGTACTTC
TRBV28	TRBJ2-2	TRBD1	once	CASSLLGQGSTGELFF	TGTGCCAGCAGTTTACTGGGACAGGGAAGCACCGGGGAGCTGTTTTTT
TRBV30	TRBJ1-2	-	few	CAWDGLRGYTF	TGTGCCTGGGACGGTCTCCGTGGCTACACCTTC
TRBV27	TRBJ1-2	-	-	CASSPNPRDRGGYTF	TGTGCCAGCAGTCCCAACCCCCGGGACCGGGGTGGCTACACCTTC
TRBV7-8	TRBJ2-1	-	-	CASSLARTTPEQFF	TGTGCCAGCAGCTTAGCGAGAACTACCCCTGAGCAGTTCTTC
TRBV6-1	TRBJ1-1	TRBD1	-	CASSEVTGYSVNTEAFF	TGTGCCAGCAGTGAAGTGACAGGGTACTCCGTGAACACTGAAGCTTTCTTT
TRBV4-1	TRBJ1-4	-	-	CASSQDVRGADYNEKLFF	TGCGCCAGCAGCCAAGACGTGAGGGGAGCGGACTATAATGAAAAACTGTTTTTT
TRBV28	TRBJ2-2	-	-	CASSFPSDPEENTGELFF	TGTGCCAGCAGTTTCCCCTCAGACCCGGAAGAAAACACCGGGGAGCTGTTTTTT
TRBV19	TRBJ2-7	-	-	CASSTQTDSYEQYF	TGTGCCAGTAGCACCCAGACGGACTCCTACGAGCAGTACTTC
TRBV9	TRBJ2-5	-	once	CASSVATRETQYF	TGTGCCAGCAGCGTAGCGACCAGAGAGACCCAGTACTTC
TRBV21-1	TRBJ1-1	-	once	CASSRTGAGYRKLNTEAFF	TGTGCCAGCAGCCGAACGGGGGCTGGTTACAGGAAATTAAACACTGAAGCTTTCTTT